These 32 T cell receptor beta chains were all obtained from the same sample, sequenced in a study of blood T cell repertoires in COVID-19. Clones were sequenced by immunoSEQ multiplex PCR, and TCRdb holds only the in-frame ones, with some missing. Found here are around 97,000 clones, approximately 87% of them singletons; the top ten hold roughly 13%. Sequenced: peripheral blood. These receptors were obtained from a human donor in a cohort sampled during active or convalescent COVID-19.

This clone was observed a few times. The CDR3 DNA sequence: TGTGCCAGCAGCGTAGCTCACGAGCAGTACTTC. This gives the protein CASSVAHEQYF. This chain joins TRBV9 and TRBJ2-7; no reliable D call. Per germline, CDR1 SGDLS and CDR2 YYNGEE. Trimming stripped 0 bases from V and 5 bases from J, with 3 bases between. CDR3 length: 11 residues. Supplemented by reference TRBV9 and TRBJ2-7, the full variable domain reads DSGVTQTPKHLITATGQRVTLRCSPRSGDLSVYWYQQSLDQGLQFLIQYYNGEERAKGNILERFSAQQFPDLHSELNLSSLELGDSALYFCASSVAHEQYFGPGTRLTVT.

The chain carries TRBV11-3 and TRBJ1-2; D is unclear. This CDR3 contains 14 residues. Germline V gene lookup returns CDR1 SGHNT and CDR2 YENEEA. V lost 2 bases to trimming and J lost 8 bases, with 15 bases between them. The CDR3 DNA reads as TGTGCCAGCAGCTTACTTTCTGGGCTACTGGGCTACACCTTC. This translates into CASSLLSGLLGYTF.

The chain couples TRBV18 to TRBJ1-5; 8 bases agree with TRBD1. With 5 bases clipped from V and 2 bases from J, the junction kept 5 bases outside the gene matches. This CDR3 region has 15 residues. Germline lookup yields CDR1 KGHSH and CDR2 LQKENI. The CDR3 nucleotides read TGTGCCAGCTCAACGACAGGGGTGGGCAATCAGCCCCAGCATTTT. This gives the protein CASSTTGVGNQPQHF.

The V gene is TRBV11-3, the J gene TRBJ2-3; 8 bases fit TRBD1. CDR1 and CDR2 (germline): SGHNT, YENEEA. The J segment lost 2 bases and the V segment lost 1 base, leaving 5 bases of the junction unmatched. The CDR3 runs to 16 residues. The CDR3 spells CASSLGVTGATDTQYF. DNA of the CDR3: TGTGCCAGCAGCTTAGGTGTGACAGGGGCCACAGATACGCAGTATTTT.

This rearrangement joins TRBV18 to TRBJ1-2, with 12 bases aligning to TRBD1. After removal of 2 bases from V and 4 bases from J, the junction contained 5 bases not matched to a gene. The germline V gene encodes CDR1 KGHSH and CDR2 LQKENI. The CDR3 has 16 amino acids. CDR3 nucleotides: TGTGCCAGCTCACCAGGGACAGGGGGCTTCCTCTATGGCTACACCTTC. Amino acids: CASSPGTGGFLYGYTF.

The chain links TRBV5-6 to TRBJ2-7; 8 bases match TRBD1. After removal of 0 bases from V and 1 base from J, the junction contained 9 bases not matched to a gene. This CDR3 is built from 17 residues. In germline, CDR1 is SGHDT, CDR2 YYEEEE. The CDR3 spells CASSLGPGGVVSYEQYF. CDR3 nucleotides: TGTGCCAGCAGCTTGGGACCAGGGGGCGTGGTGTCCTACGAGCAGTACTTC.

V gene TRBV11-3 combines with J gene TRBJ1-1, with TRBD1 matching 7 bases. Germline CDR1 is SGHNT and CDR2 is YENEEA. The CDR3 extends over 13 amino acids. Trimming removed 6 bases from V and 5 bases from J; junction bases left unmatched: 6. The CDR3: CASRSRGLTEAFF. The DNA of the CDR3 is TGTGCCAGCAGATCAAGGGGGCTAACTGAAGCTTTCTTT.

The V and J genes are TRBV5-6 and TRBJ2-1; perhaps TRBD1 as D (6 bases). The CDR3 sequence is 14 residues long. Trimming removed 4 bases from V and 6 bases from J, with 14 bases in between. Germline V gene lookup returns CDR1 SGHDT and CDR2 YYEEEE. The CDR3 sequence is CASSRRAGVNEQFF. The CDR3, as DNA: TGTGCCAGCAGCCGGCGTGCAGGGGTCAATGAGCAGTTCTTC.

V usage is TRBV6-6 and J usage is TRBJ1-2, with 9 bases fitting TRBD1. Trimming at V came to 2 bases and at J to 6 bases, leaving 7 bases not matched to a gene. Germline assignment: CDR1 MNHNY and CDR2 SVGAGI (reference sequence). This CDR3 is built from 15 residues. The CDR3 DNA follows: TGTGCCAGCAGTTACCGGGGACAGGGTAGTGATGGCTACACCTTC. Amino acid sequence: CASSYRGQGSDGYTF.

The chain employs TRBV7-9 and TRBJ2-7; TRBD1 might be the D (6 bases). In germline, CDR1 is SEHNR, CDR2 FQNEAQ (reference sequence). The CDR3 totals 12 residues. Trimming took off 10 bases at V and 7 bases at J, with 17 bases between the two ends. The CDR3 protein is CATQQGLREQYF. CDR3 bases: TGTGCCACCCAACAGGGTTTGAGGGAGCAGTACTTC.

Remarks on this clone: One end of the junction fails to match germline, which may point to a read error. This sequence joins TRBV29-1 and TRBJ2-1, with a tentative D call TRBD1 (6 bases). CDR1 and CDR2 (germline): SQVTM, ANQGSEA. The CDR3 totals 12 residues. The CDR3 bases are TGCAGCGTTGGACGGACAGACAACGAGCAGTTCTTC. Its translation is CSVGRTDNEQFF.

The V gene is TRBV30, the J gene TRBJ1-6, with D tentatively TRBD1 (5 bases). The CDR3 has 17 amino acids. Germline CDR1 and CDR2: GTSNPN and SVGIG (reference sequence). Trimming took 0 bases from V and 7 from J, leaving 19 bases between them. CDR3 in amino acids: CAWSVSRQSRGNSPLHF. In DNA form, the CDR3 reads TGTGCCTGGAGTGTAAGTCGACAGTCCCGTGGCAATTCACCCCTCCACTTT.

This chain joins TRBV18 and TRBJ1-2; 8 bases are shared with TRBD1. J gave up 3 bases and V 5 bases, and 2 bases lay outside the gene matches. CDR1 and CDR2 (germline): KGHSH, LQKENI. The CDR3 spans 13 residues. This chain's CDR3 is CASSNRGDYGYTF. The CDR3 DNA reads TGTGCCAGCTCAAACAGGGGGGACTATGGCTACACCTTC.

The J gene is TRBJ1-4, the V gene TRBV5-1; TRBD1 is a possible D gene (5 bases). CDR3 length: 13 amino acids. The germline V gene has CDR1 SGHRS and CDR2 YFSETQ. Trimming took off 0 bases at V and 8 bases at J, with 8 bases between the two ends. In DNA form, the CDR3 reads TGCGCCAGCAGCTTGGAGGAGGGGGAAAAACTGTTTTTT. Protein: CASSLEEGEKLFF.

This clone was detected a few times. This chain joins TRBV10-2 and TRBJ1-2, with D unclear. Germline V lookup: CDR1 WSHSY, CDR2 SAAADI. CDR3 length equals 14 residues. V lost 5 bases to trimming and J lost 3 bases, with 13 bases between them. Here the CDR3 DNA reads TGCGCCAGCAGTTTCGGAGAAGAGGACTATGGCTACACCTTC. Translation: CASSFGEEDYGYTF.

This clone was seen more than once but under ten times. This chain uses TRBV4-1 with TRBJ2-2; TRBD2 aligns across 9 bases. The CDR3 is 18 residues long. With 1 base clipped from V and 4 bases from J, the junction kept 10 bases outside the gene matches. CDR1 MGHRA and CDR2 YSYEKL come from the germline V gene. CDR3 sequence reads: CASSQAGLAGVGTGELFF. The DNA of the CDR3 is TGCGCCAGCAGCCAAGCTGGATTAGCGGGGGTCGGCACCGGGGAGCTGTTTTTT.

In its sample, this clone was seen a few times. The chain recombines TRBV29-1 with TRBJ2-7, with 10 bases lining up with TRBD1. The CDR3 loop spans 13 amino acids. V shed 5 bases, J shed 5 bases, and the junction held 6 bases outside the gene matches. Per the germline V gene, CDR1 is SQVTM and CDR2 is ANQGSEA. In DNA, the CDR3 is TGCAGCGTTAACCGGGACAGGGGCGACGAGCAGTACTTC. It codes for CSVNRDRGDEQYF.

This clone was recorded many times. The chain recombines TRBV27 with TRBJ1-2; 9 bases are a match to TRBD1. Trimming removed 3 bases from V and 2 bases from J; junction bases left unmatched: 7. Germline V lookup: CDR1 MNHEY, CDR2 SMNVEV (reference sequence). This CDR3 spans 16 amino acids. The DNA of the CDR3 is TGTGCCAGCAGTTTTGAAGGGACAGGGAAAAACTATGGCTACACCTTC. It translates to CASSFEGTGKNYGYTF.

The CDR3 sequence is CASRGQGGKGVSANEKLFF. The CDR3 nucleotides are TGTGCCAGCAGGGGCCAAGGGGGTAAGGGAGTTTCGGCTAATGAAAAACTGTTTTTT. The genes are TRBV2 and TRBJ1-4, with D perhaps TRBD1 (6 bases). V was cut by 6 bases and J by 3 bases, with 26 bases left in between. Germline V CDR1 and CDR2: SNHLY, FYNNEI. The CDR3 spans 19 residues.

The chain combines TRBV6-5 with TRBJ1-2, with a tentative D call TRBD1 (6 bases). The CDR3 covers 14 residues. CDR1 is MNHEY, CDR2 SVGAGI, per germline. V shed 5 bases and J shed 0 bases, with 10 bases lying between them. The chain's CDR3 is CASSRQASNYGYTF. Written as DNA, the CDR3 is TGTGCCAGCAGTAGACAGGCCTCTAACTATGGCTACACCTTC.

V usage is TRBV11-2 and J usage is TRBJ1-2; a possible D gene is TRBD1 (5 bases). The length of the CDR3 is 14 residues. Germline-derived CDR1 and CDR2 are SGHAT and FQNNGV. Between the trimmed V and J ends, which lost 5 bases and 6 bases, there was a span of 16 bases. CDR3 bases: TGTGCCAGCAGCCCGACGGGGGTGCTCGATGGCTACACCTTC. It is translated as CASSPTGVLDGYTF.

The rearrangement uses TRBV6-5 and TRBJ2-3; 8 bases line up with TRBD2. The CDR3 is 16 amino acids. The germline V gene encodes CDR1 MNHEY and CDR2 SVGAGI. With V trimmed by 0 bases and J by 5 bases, 7 bases remained unmatched. The CDR3 sequence is CASSYSNGGGQDTQYF. The CDR3 nucleotides are TGTGCCAGCAGTTACTCGAACGGGGGGGGGCAAGATACGCAGTATTTT.

V gene TRBV9 combines with J gene TRBJ1-1; 7 bases map to TRBD1. The CDR3 length is 14 residues. Germline CDR1 reads SGDLS; CDR2 reads YYNGEE. Germline trimming cut 3 bases from V and 3 bases from J; bases unmatched to any gene: 5. CDR3 residues: CASSGQGTHTEAFF. The CDR3 DNA reads TGTGCCAGCAGCGGACAGGGTACCCACACTGAAGCTTTCTTT. Full variable domain (rest looked up from reference TRBV9 and TRBJ1-1): DSGVTQTPKHLITATGQRVTLRCSPRSGDLSVYWYQQSLDQGLQFLIQYYNGEERAKGNILERFSAQQFPDLHSELNLSSLELGDSALYFCASSGQGTHTEAFFGQGTRLTVV.

This clone was recorded only once. The chain joins TRBV19 to TRBJ2-3, with D perhaps TRBD2 (6 bases). V lost 5 bases to trimming and J lost 6 bases, with 18 bases between them. The CDR3 runs 15 residues. Germline loops: CDR1 LNHDA, CDR2 SQIVND (reference sequence). CDR3 region: CASSLTWDSGDTQYF. In nucleotides, the CDR3 is TGTGCCAGTAGTTTAACCTGGGACTCTGGGGATACGCAGTATTTT. Drawing the rest from reference TRBV19 and TRBJ2-3, the complete variable domain is DGGITQSPKYLFRKEGQNVTLSCEQNLNHDAMYWYRQDPGQGLRLIYYSQIVNDFQKGDIAEGYSVSREKKESFPLTVTSAQKNPTAFYLCASSLTWDSGDTQYFGPGTRLTVL.

J is TRBJ2-7 and V is TRBV1; the table assigns TRBD1, which was not confirmed against the DNA. TRBV1 has pseudogene status. This CDR3 spans 16 amino acids. The CDR3 loop is CTSSQVLQQAEYEQYF. The CDR3 DNA is TGCACCAGCAGCCAAGTTTTACAACAGGCCGAGTACGAGCAGTACTTC.

V gene TRBV7-2 combines with J gene TRBJ2-2; 8 positions match TRBD1. CDR3 length: 14 amino acids. Germline V gene lookup returns CDR1 SGHTA and CDR2 FQGNSA. The ends lost 7 bases at V and 4 bases at J; junction bases unmatched: 5. CDR3 protein: CASTPTGGTGELFF. CDR3 sequence (DNA): TGTGCCAGCACCCCTACAGGGGGCACCGGGGAGCTGTTTTTT.

This clone appeared a single time. The rearrangement links TRBV11-2 to TRBJ1-6; TRBD1 matches at 7 bases. The CDR3 is 15 amino acids. Germline trimming cut 3 bases from V and 2 bases from J; bases unmatched to any gene: 1. In germline, CDR1 is SGHAT, CDR2 FQNNGV. The CDR3 reads CASSFTGAYNSPLHF. The CDR3 region has the DNA TGTGCCAGCAGCTTTACAGGGGCCTATAATTCACCCCTCCACTTT.

The rearrangement joins TRBV28 to TRBJ1-6, with TRBD1 identical over 9 bases. J lost 7 bases, V lost 6 bases, and 7 bases had no gene match. This CDR3 has 15 residues. Per germline, CDR1 MDHEN and CDR2 SYDVKM. CDR3 DNA sequence: TGTGCCAGCAGAACACAGGGGGCAGGGAATTCACCCCTCCACTTT. This translates into CASRTQGAGNSPLHF.

The chain is built from TRBV19 and TRBJ1-2; the match to TRBD1 covers 8 bases. Germline trimming cut 7 bases from V and 3 bases from J; bases unmatched to any gene: 19. This CDR3 contains 18 residues. Germline V CDR1 and CDR2: LNHDA, SQIVND (reference sequence). CDR3 nucleotides: TGTGCCAGTAATCATCCAGGGGGCGTACGGCAGGTGGACTATGGCTACACCTTC. Its translation: CASNHPGGVRQVDYGYTF.

CDR3 nucleotides: TGTGCCAGCAGCTTTTCAGGGGCCCTCTCTGGAAACACCATATATTTT. Translated, it gives CASSFSGALSGNTIYF. The J gene is TRBJ1-3, the V gene TRBV7-2; TRBD1 is a possible D gene (6 bases). The germline CDR1 and CDR2 sequences are SGHTA and FQGNSA. This CDR3 is 16 amino acids long. Deletions cut 3 bases from V and 0 bases from J, with 12 bases between. The whole variable domain, remainder taken from reference TRBV7-2 and TRBJ1-3, is GAGVSQSPSNKVTEKGKDVELRCDPISGHTALYWYRQSLGQGLEFLIYFQGNSAPDKSGLPSDRFSAERTGGSVSTLTIQRTQQEDSAVYLCASSFSGALSGNTIYFGEGSWLTVV.

The chain carries TRBV7-3 and TRBJ2-5; 10 nucleotides agree with TRBD2. Losses at the gene ends were 2 bases for V and 5 bases for J; bases not matched to a gene: 17. CDR3 length equals 19 residues. From germline, CDR1 is SGHTA and CDR2 FQGTGA. DNA of the CDR3: TGTGCCAGCAGCTTAGGTCACGGGCAGGAAGCGGGGGGGCCGGAGACCCAGTACTTC. Translation gives CASSLGHGQEAGGPETQYF.

The chain couples TRBV23-1 to TRBJ1-3; the D is unclear. TRBV23-1 is an ORF; its function is uncertain. Trimming removed 0 bases at V and 6 bases at J, with 12 bases between. The CDR3 is 15 amino acids. The CDR3 nucleotides read TGCGCCAGCAGTCAATCCCCCGGAGCGATAAACACCATATATTTT. Encoded protein: CASSQSPGAINTIYF.